Presented here are 29 T cell receptor beta chains from one specimen sequenced in a study of blood T cell repertoires in COVID-19. Using immunoSEQ multiplex PCR, the repertoire was profiled, and TCRdb retains in-frame clones only, with some absent. The sample includes 150,000 or so clones, 80% to 85% of them seen just once. The sequenced sample consisted of PBMCs or T cells enriched from blood (not recorded which). Source of these receptors: a man in his sixties or seventies who had been exposed to COVID-19.

J is TRBJ2-7 and V is TRBV4-3, with 9 bases lining up with TRBD2. CDR1 LGHNA and CDR2 YSLEER come from the germline V gene. This CDR3 has 16 amino acids. With 0 bases clipped from V and 0 bases from J, the junction kept 3 bases outside the gene matches. CDR3 nucleotides: TGCGCCAGCAGCCAAGACCTAGCGGGATTCTCCTACGAGCAGTACTTC. This translates into CASSQDLAGFSYEQYF.

The chain combines TRBV2 with TRBJ1-4; 9 bases map to TRBD1. With V trimmed by 4 bases and J by 8 bases, 5 bases remained unmatched. Germline lookup yields CDR1 SNHLY and CDR2 FYNNEI. The CDR3 runs 14 residues. CDR3 loop: CASSVTGGVEKLFF. The CDR3 DNA follows: TGTGCCAGCAGTGTGACAGGGGGTGTAGAAAAACTGTTTTTT.

V gene TRBV5-6 combines with J gene TRBJ1-1, with a tentative D call TRBD1 (6 bases). Deletions cut 4 bases from V and 2 bases from J, with 15 bases between. The germline V gene encodes CDR1 SGHDT and CDR2 YYEEEE. The CDR3 extends over 15 amino acids. CDR3 bases: TGTGCCAGCAGCCCGGGGGGGGCACTAAACACTGAAGCTTTCTTT. It yields the protein CASSPGGALNTEAFF.

With regard to this clone: The same CDR3 arises from other DNA sequences in this sample as well. The V gene is TRBV12-3 or TRBV12-4, the J gene TRBJ1-2, with 8 nucleotides matching TRBD1. The CDR3 has 11 residues. V was clipped by 6 bases and J by 7 bases; unmatched bases: 1. The CDR3 loop reads CASSTGGGYTF. The CDR3 DNA is TGTGCCAGCAGCACAGGGGGTGGCTACACCTTC.

V is TRBV5-6 and J is TRBJ2-1; 8 bases map to TRBD2. CDR1 is SGHDT and CDR2 is YYEEEE in the germline V gene. The CDR3 extends over 16 amino acids. With 1 base clipped from V and 7 bases from J, the junction kept 10 bases outside the gene matches. Here the CDR3 DNA reads TGTGCCAGCAGCTTGAGGCGGGAGGCGGGTTATAATGAGCAGTTCTTC. Its protein is CASSLRREAGYNEQFF.

V is TRBV9 and J is TRBJ2-1; TRBD1 is a possible D gene (5 bases). The CDR3 has 14 amino acids. The germline CDR1 and CDR2 sequences are SGDLS and YYNGEE. The ends were cut back, 2 bases at V and 4 bases at J, with 10 bases in the middle. CDR3 in DNA: TGTGCCAGCAGCGTCGATACAGGATACAATGAGCAGTTCTTC. It encodes CASSVDTGYNEQFF.

The V gene is TRBV30, the J gene TRBJ2-2; the match to TRBD1 covers 9 bases. Unmatched junction bases numbered 19, after V lost 3 bases and J lost 5 bases. CDR1 and CDR2 (germline): GTSNPN, SVGIG (reference sequence). The CDR3 runs 19 residues. CDR3 sequence (DNA): TGTGCCTGGAGAAAGGGGATGGACAGGGGATTGAAGAATACCGGGGAGCTGTTTTTT. Its translation is CAWRKGMDRGLKNTGELFF.

This clone was counted a single time. V and J are TRBV29-1 and TRBJ1-2, with TRBD1 matching 10 bases. There are 14 residues in the CDR3. Germline V gene data show CDR1 as SQVTM and CDR2 as ANQGSEA. The V gene end was trimmed by 5 bases and the J gene end by 8 bases; junction bases not matched to a gene: 11. The CDR3 is CSVPPGQGFGGYTF. Written as DNA, the CDR3 is TGCAGCGTTCCACCGGGACAGGGGTTCGGGGGCTACACCTTC.

This clone was recorded a few times. This chain joins TRBV7-9 and TRBJ1-4; 9 bases map to TRBD1. V trimming: 5 bases; J trimming: 7 bases; junction bases outside the gene matches: 11. CDR3 length: 16 amino acids. Per the germline V gene, CDR1 is SEHNR and CDR2 is FQNEAQ (reference sequence). CDR3 DNA: TGTGCCAGCAGCCCGCAACAGGGGGCTGAGGGTGAAAAACTGTTTTTT. It codes for CASSPQQGAEGEKLFF.

The genes are TRBV7-2 and TRBJ2-1, with TRBD1 as a possible D gene (6 bases). Trimming pared 5 bases from V and 2 bases from J, leaving 16 bases between. Germline V lookup: CDR1 SGHTA, CDR2 FQGNSA. The CDR3 loop spans 16 amino acids. CDR3 DNA sequence: TGTGCCAGCAGCGACCTAGGCAGGGGAGCCTACAATGAGCAGTTCTTC. Amino acid sequence: CASSDLGRGAYNEQFF.

The J gene is TRBJ2-2, the V gene TRBV15; D is undetermined. CDR1 LNHNV and CDR2 YYDKDF come from the germline V gene (reference sequence). This CDR3 spans 15 amino acids. V was shortened by 0 bases and J by 2 bases, with 7 bases between the two germline ends. CDR3 bases: TGTGCCACCAGCAGAGATCCACAAAACACCGGGGAGCTGTTTTTT. Its protein product is CATSRDPQNTGELFF. Full variable domain (remainder filled in from reference TRBV15 and TRBJ2-2): DAMVIQNPRYQVTQFGKPVTLSCSQTLNHNVMYWYQQKSSQAPKLLFHYYDKDFNNEADTPDNFQSRRPNTSFCFLDIRSPGLGDTAMYLCATSRDPQNTGELFFGEGSRLTVL.

The chain employs TRBV25-1 and TRBJ2-1; D is unclear. V lost 4 bases to trimming and J lost 0 bases, with 10 bases between them. The CDR3 loop spans 15 amino acids. Germline V CDR1 and CDR2: MGHDK, SYGVNS. Written as DNA, the CDR3 is TGTGCCAGCAGTGGAGCTACCCCCTCCTACAATGAGCAGTTCTTC. Amino acids: CASSGATPSYNEQFF.

This clone showed up just once. V is TRBV5-1 and J is TRBJ2-3; 10 positions agree with TRBD2. With V trimmed by 4 bases and J by 0 bases, 8 bases remained unmatched. Germline loops: CDR1 SGHRS, CDR2 YFSETQ. The CDR3 sequence is 17 residues long. CDR3 bases: TGCGCCAGCAGCCCGTTGACTAGCGGGTTCAGCACAGATACGCAGTATTTT. This translates into CASSPLTSGFSTDTQYF.

This chain links TRBV27 with TRBJ1-1; no definite D call. The V end lost 11 bases, the J end lost 10 bases, and 14 bases lay between the germline ends. The CDR3 length is 10 residues. From germline, CDR1 is MNHEY and CDR2 SMNVEV (reference sequence). The CDR3 reads CAPAPQSAFF. The CDR3 DNA reads TGTGCCCCTGCCCCGCAGTCAGCTTTCTTT.

This clone was found a few times. The chain joins TRBV3-1 (or the pseudogene TRBV3-2) to TRBJ2-5, with a possible D match to TRBD1 (6 bases). Trimming took 1 base from V and 7 from J, leaving 22 bases between them. The CDR3 extends over 17 amino acids. Germline CDR1 LGHDT, CDR2 YNNKEL (reference sequence). The chain's CDR3 is CASSQAIGQGGPGTQYF. The CDR3 DNA reads as TGTGCCAGCAGCCAAGCCATAGGACAAGGGGGTCCTGGGACCCAGTACTTC.

The chain uses TRBV12-3 or TRBV12-4 and TRBJ2-7; D not resolved. The V end was cut by 2 bases, the J end by 5 bases, with 4 bases between. This CDR3 is 11 amino acids long. The CDR3 region is CASSLTDEQYF. CDR3 nucleotide sequence: TGTGCCAGCAGTTTAACGGACGAGCAGTACTTC.

The chain links TRBV15 to TRBJ1-2; 7 bases map to TRBD1. Germline CDR1 LNHNV, CDR2 YYDKDF (reference sequence). CDR3 length: 13 amino acids. Losses at the gene ends were 6 bases for V and 5 bases for J; bases not matched to a gene: 6. CDR3 bases: TGTGCCACCAGTCGGGACAGCGATTATGGCTACACCTTC. Protein sequence: CATSRDSDYGYTF.

The chain combines TRBV10-2 with TRBJ1-6; D unresolved. Trimming removed 5 bases at V and 6 bases at J, with 11 bases between. Germline CDR1 WSHSY, CDR2 SAAADI. The CDR3 extends over 14 amino acids. The CDR3 nucleotides are TGCGCCAGCAGTACCCGGTCTACTAATTCACCCCTCCACTTT. Amino acid sequence: CASSTRSTNSPLHF.

The chain combines TRBV16 with TRBJ1-2, with a possible D match to TRBD1 (6 bases). Trimming removed 6 bases from V and 1 base from J, with 15 bases in between. This CDR3 region has 15 residues. Germline CDR1 reads KGHSY; CDR2 reads FQNENV. CDR3 nucleotides: TGTGCCAGCAGTCGCGCTGGACAGCTTAACTATGGCTACACCTTC. Protein: CASSRAGQLNYGYTF. Together with reference TRBV16 and TRBJ1-2, the CDR3 gives the full variable domain: GEEVAQTPKHLVRGEGQKAKLYCAPIKGHSYVFWYQQVLKNEFKFLISFQNENVFDETGMPKERFSAKCLPNSPCSLEIQATKLEDSAVYFCASSRAGQLNYGYTFGSGTRLTVV.

The chain employs TRBV3-1 (or the pseudogene TRBV3-2) and TRBJ2-7; D might be TRBD1 (5 bases). The CDR3 has 15 residues. Trimming removed 0 bases from V and 2 bases from J, with 11 bases in between. Germline V gene sequence: CDR1 LGHDT, CDR2 YNNKEL (reference sequence). The CDR3 DNA is TGTGCCAGCAGCCAAGATGGGGCTAACCCCTACGAGCAGTACTTC. It encodes CASSQDGANPYEQYF.

This clone has only one observation. The V gene is TRBV6-6, the J gene TRBJ1-2, with TRBD1 matching 8 bases. V gave up 5 bases and J gave up 8 bases; unmatched junction bases: 10. The CDR3 covers 14 residues. The V gene's germline CDR1 is MNHNY and CDR2 SVGAGI (reference sequence). CDR3 in amino acids: CASSADRGVFGYTF. DNA for the CDR3: TGTGCCAGCAGTGCCGACAGGGGCGTCTTCGGCTACACCTTC.

V is TRBV25-1 and J is TRBJ2-7; 7 nucleotides agree with TRBD2. Trimming removed 3 bases from V and 0 bases from J; junction bases left unmatched: 11. The CDR3 covers 17 residues. Germline V gene data show CDR1 as MGHDK and CDR2 as SYGVNS. The CDR3 region is CASSDPSSASGSYEQYF. DNA of the CDR3: TGTGCCAGCAGTGATCCCTCGTCGGCTAGCGGCTCCTACGAGCAGTACTTC.

The chain employs TRBV5-6 and TRBJ2-1; D is possibly TRBD1 (6 bases). CDR1 is SGHDT and CDR2 is YYEEEE in the germline V gene. This CDR3 spans 15 amino acids. Trimming stripped 6 bases from V and 7 bases from J, with 20 bases between. CDR3: CASKRWDILGNEQFF. DNA of the CDR3: TGTGCCAGCAAAAGGTGGGACATTCTTGGTAATGAGCAGTTCTTC.

V and J are TRBV27 and TRBJ1-2; D gene ambiguous. Germline V CDR1 and CDR2: MNHEY, SMNVEV (reference sequence). This CDR3 is 15 amino acids long. Trimming cost V 4 bases and J 8 bases, with 20 bases left between them. The CDR3 loop is CASSSRSGQREGYTF. CDR3 sequence (DNA): TGTGCCAGCAGTTCCCGCAGTGGGCAACGTGAAGGCTACACCTTC.

The V and J genes are TRBV2 and TRBJ2-1; the match to TRBD2 covers 12 bases. The CDR3 is made up of 15 amino acids. Losses at the gene ends were 3 bases for V and 9 bases for J; bases not matched to a gene: 6. From germline, CDR1 is SNHLY and CDR2 FYNNEI. As DNA, the CDR3 is TGTGCCAGCAGTGATAGGACTAGCGGGAAAAGTGAGCAGTTCTTC. Its translation is CASSDRTSGKSEQFF.

For the CDR3, the DNA is TGCGCCAGCAGCCAAATATTTACGGTATCCTACGAGCAGTACTTC. Translating gives CASSQIFTVSYEQYF. This chain connects TRBV4-1 to TRBJ2-7; the D is unclear. The germline V gene has CDR1 MGHRA and CDR2 YSYEKL. The CDR3 consists of 15 residues. The V end was cut by 2 bases, the J end by 1 base, with 12 bases between.

The J gene is TRBJ1-1, the V gene TRBV19; D perhaps matches TRBD1 (6 bases). The CDR3 loop spans 14 amino acids. V shed 6 bases and J shed 1 base, with 12 bases lying between them. Germline V gene lookup returns CDR1 LNHDA and CDR2 SQIVND (reference sequence). CDR3 sequence (DNA): TGTGCCAGTAGGGAGTACAGGGAGAACACTGAAGCTTTCTTT. Translated: CASREYRENTEAFF.

The CDR3 nucleotides read TGTGCCAGCAGTTTTCTAGATCAGCCCCAGCATTTT. Amino acids: CASSFLDQPQHF. V usage is TRBV28 and J usage is TRBJ1-5; no reliable D call. This CDR3 spans 12 amino acids. The V end was cut by 3 bases, the J end by 5 bases, with 5 bases between. Germline loops: CDR1 MDHEN, CDR2 SYDVKM. The entire variable domain, with the rest obtained from reference TRBV28 and TRBJ1-5, is as follows: DVKVTQSSRYLVKRTGEKVFLECVQDMDHENMFWYRQDPGLGLRLIYFSYDVKMKEKGDIPEGYSVSREKKERFSLILESASTNQTSMYLCASSFLDQPQHFGDGTRLSIL.

The gene calls are TRBV27 and TRBJ2-7; TRBD2 matches 13 bases. This CDR3 comprises 19 residues. Germline V gene sequence: CDR1 MNHEY, CDR2 SMNVEV (reference sequence). V shed 5 bases and J 4 bases; nucleotides not matched to a gene: 17. The CDR3 nucleotides read TGTGCCAGCAGTCGTCAGGGGGCCACTAGCGGGAGGGCCGCTTACGAGCAGTACTTC. It is translated as CASSRQGATSGRAAYEQYF.